This T cell receptor beta chain was retrieved from a study of cytomegalovirus exposure and HLA in healthy donors. Study observations and caveats: Across donors, most TCRs were seen rarely, yet some public ones were widespread. Later, TCR association rates were found to vary by HLA locus, highest for DRB1 and lowest for HLA-C.

On this clone itself: Its antigen is currently unknown.

The PCR was carried out with 60 Vbeta primers and 13 Jbeta primers. Sequenced by immunoSEQ multiplex PCR; TCRdb stores in-frame clones only, minus some. This table has about 140,000 clones, over 75% appearing once. The V gene's germline CDR1 is LNHNV and CDR2 YYDKDF (reference sequence). The ends were cut back, 3 bases at V and 7 bases at J, with 5 bases in the middle. CDR3 length: 11 residues. The chain is built from TRBV15 and TRBJ2-3; D unclear. The clonotype originates from a man aged 30 to 45 in good health. The specimen was PBMCs. The CDR3 DNA reads TGTGCCACCAGCAGCCTAAATACGCAGTATTTT. Its protein is CATSSLNTQYF.